One sample yielded the 9 T cell receptor beta chains listed below, sequenced in a study of blood T cell repertoires in COVID-19. The assay was immunoSEQ multiplex PCR, and TCRdb's table has in-frame clones only and misses some. The sample has 200,000 to 300,000 clones, 84% seen once. Sequencing was carried out using peripheral blood. These receptors were taken from a man aged 50-59 years with acute or convalescent COVID-19.

This sequence joins TRBV6-2 or TRBV6-3 and TRBJ2-7; D remains unclear. V was pared by 2 bases and J by 6 bases, with 8 bases between. CDR1 is MNHEY and CDR2 is SVGEGT in the germline V gene. The CDR3 covers 12 residues. DNA for the CDR3: TGTGCCAGCAGTTACCGGGTATTCGAGCAGTACTTC. As protein: CASSYRVFEQYF.

The rearrangement links TRBV28 to TRBJ1-1, with unresolved D. This CDR3 comprises 11 residues. CDR1 is MDHEN and CDR2 is SYDVKM in the germline V gene. V was clipped by 6 bases and J by 7 bases, with 9 bases between them. As DNA, the CDR3 is TGTGCCAGCAGCCCAATCGGTGAAGCTTTCTTT. It codes for CASSPIGEAFF.

This rearrangement joins TRBV28 to TRBJ1-5; 11 positions agree with TRBD1. This CDR3 region has 17 residues. Germline trimming cut 5 bases from V and 4 bases from J; bases unmatched to any gene: 10. Germline V gene data show CDR1 as MDHEN and CDR2 as SYDVKM. Here the CDR3 reads CASSPWRDRGTNQPQHF. CDR3 DNA: TGTGCCAGCAGTCCTTGGAGGGACAGGGGGACAAATCAGCCCCAGCATTTT.

On this clone: The same CDR3 can be traced to other DNA sequences in this sample. The chain uses TRBV9 and TRBJ2-1, with 12 nucleotides matching TRBD2. CDR1 is SGDLS, CDR2 YYNGEE, per germline. After removal of 0 bases from V and 9 bases from J, the junction contained 4 bases not matched to a gene. The CDR3 length is 15 residues. CDR3 bases: TGTGCCAGCAGCGTAGCTAGCGGGGGGGCAGGTGAGCAGTTCTTC. It yields the protein CASSVASGGAGEQFF.

The rearrangement joins TRBV18 to TRBJ2-1, with 10 bases identical to TRBD2. The CDR3 contains 15 residues. Trimming removed 3 bases from V and 6 bases from J; junction bases left unmatched: 5. The germline V gene encodes CDR1 KGHSH and CDR2 LQKENI. The CDR3 DNA is TGTGCCAGCTCACCTCTAGCGGGAGTCGGCAATGAGCAGTTCTTC. It encodes CASSPLAGVGNEQFF.

This clone was seen only a few times. The genes are TRBV5-1 and TRBJ2-3; D perhaps matches TRBD2 (6 bases). The germline CDR1 and CDR2 sequences are SGHRS and YFSETQ. The CDR3 has 14 amino acids. V was pared by 0 bases and J by 6 bases, with 11 bases between. CDR3 DNA: TGCGCCAGCAGCTTGGACACCGCGGGGGATACGCAGTATTTT. Amino acids: CASSLDTAGDTQYF.

V usage is TRBV2 and J usage is TRBJ2-1; perhaps TRBD2 as D (6 bases). Germline V lookup: CDR1 SNHLY, CDR2 FYNNEI. The V and J ends lost 0 bases and 8 bases respectively, with 8 bases between them. This CDR3 is built from 13 residues. CDR3 DNA: TGTGCCAGCAGTGAAGCTTGGGGGGATGAGCAGTTCTTC. This sequence encodes CASSEAWGDEQFF.

The J gene is TRBJ2-7, the V gene TRBV3-1 (or the pseudogene TRBV3-2), with 8 bases fitting TRBD1. The CDR3 totals 14 residues. Germline V gives CDR1 LGHDT, CDR2 YNNKEL (reference sequence). Trimming at V came to 1 base and at J to 3 bases, leaving 2 bases not matched to a gene. CDR3 sequence: CASSQGGQVYEQYF. The CDR3 bases are TGTGCCAGCAGCCAAGGGGGACAGGTCTACGAGCAGTACTTC.

The chain links TRBV6-2 or TRBV6-3 to TRBJ1-5, with 7 bases matching TRBD1. CDR3 length equals 14 residues. Per the germline V gene, CDR1 is MNHEY and CDR2 is SVGEGT. Losses at the gene ends were 5 bases for V and 4 bases for J; bases not matched to a gene: 5. CDR3 in DNA: TGTGCCAGCAGTATCGGGACAGAGAATCAGCCCCAGCATTTT. Its protein product is CASSIGTENQPQHF.